This T cell receptor beta chain was observed in a study of OX40 agonist ivuxolimab in advanced cancers. Across the study: A history of anti-PD-1, anti-PD-L1 or anti-CTLA-4 therapy was acceptable, and 30% to 45% had some.

Assay used: immunoSEQ multiplex PCR; TCRdb lists only in-frame clones, some missing. The data contain 70,000 or so clones, around 85% of them seen just once; the ten biggest clones take up approximately 4%. A word on this clone: The antigen remains undetermined.

The CDR3 is 14 amino acids. Study findings and constraints: At 0.1 to 3.0 mg/kg and by week 6, clonal expansion occurred in CD4+ and CD8+ blood T cells. In CD8+ T cells, expanded clones were on average more numerous than in CD4+.

The TCR originated in an adult with an advanced solid tumor such as melanoma, head and neck, liver or kidney cancer. The material was CD4+ or CD8+ T cells sorted from blood, obtained in a trial of the OX40 agonist ivuxolimab. The J gene is TRBJ2-7, the V gene TRBV21-1; the table's D gene call, TRBD1, was not cross checked with the DNA. TRBV21-1 is given as a pseudogene. The CDR3 coding sequence is TGTGCCAGCAGCAAAGGTGGGGCGTCCTACGAGCAGTACTTC. Translation gives CASSKGGASYEQYF.